This T cell receptor beta chain appears in the sequencing data of a study of shared clonotypes between healthy human individuals. The data were produced by immunoSEQ multiplex PCR, yet TCRdb's version contains in-frame clones alone and is incomplete. The sample yields 2,500,000 or so clones, approximately 94% seen once. The study's findings and limits: Sorted-subset sequencing was shown by rarefaction to be incomplete despite large depth.

V gave up 0 bases and J gave up 1 base, with 2 bases separating them. Germline-derived CDR1 and CDR2 are SQVTM and ANQGSEA. This CDR3 is built from 12 residues. About this clone: The antigen remains undetermined. The same CDR3 is also encoded by other DNA sequences in this sample.

The chain links TRBV29-1 to TRBJ2-3; D is undetermined. Sequencing used naive CD4+ T cells from PBMCs. Subset meaning: CD45RA+ positively selected. The TCR was taken from a man younger than 30 in good health. Some clones in this sample may be carry-over from other donors' samples. The CDR3 loop reads CSVEDGTDTQYF. CDR3 nucleotide sequence: TGCAGCGTTGAAGATGGCACAGATACGCAGTATTTT.